This T cell receptor (beta chain) is from a study of control samples from healthy donors and cancer patients. Assay: immunoSEQ multiplex PCR; the TCRdb copy retains only in-frame clones and omits some. The repertoire holds over 120,000 clones, with 85% to 95% as singletons. This CDR3 is 13 amino acids long. V shed 3 bases and J shed 5 bases, with 13 bases lying between them. Germline-derived CDR1 and CDR2 are GTSNPN and SVGIG (reference sequence). The sequenced material came from PBMCs. This TCR came from a man in his fifties or sixties with colorectal cancer. V usage is TRBV30 and J usage is TRBJ1-2; D may be TRBD1 (5 bases). The CDR3 loop is CAWRGAGKYGYTF. The DNA for the CDR3 is TGTGCCTGGAGGGGCGCAGGGAAGTATGGCTACACCTTC.